The 3 T cell receptor beta chains listed next were all sequenced from one sample in a study of blood T cell repertoires in COVID-19. Using immunoSEQ multiplex PCR, the repertoire was profiled, and TCRdb retains in-frame clones only, with some absent. This table has over 110,000 clones, about four fifths appearing once. The sequenced material came from peripheral blood. These receptors were taken from a human donor in a cohort sampled during active COVID-19.

The chain joins TRBV7-9 to TRBJ2-7, with a tentative D call TRBD2 (6 bases). This CDR3 is built from 13 residues. The germline gives CDR1 SEHNR, CDR2 FQNEAQ (reference sequence). With 5 bases removed from V and 7 bases from J, the gap between germline ends came to 15 bases. This chain's CDR3 is CASSPHQGGEQYF. Here the CDR3 DNA reads TGTGCCAGCAGCCCCCACCAAGGAGGGGAGCAGTACTTC.

CDR3 residues: CASAPEGQAYNSPLHF. Written as DNA, the CDR3 is TGTGCCAGCGCACCCGAGGGACAGGCCTATAATTCACCCCTCCACTTT. This rearrangement joins TRBV28 to TRBJ1-6; 8 nucleotides match TRBD1. V lost 8 bases to trimming and J lost 2 bases; unmatched junction nucleotides: 8. Germline V CDR1 and CDR2: MDHEN, SYDVKM. This CDR3 spans 16 amino acids.

CDR3 bases: TGTGCCAGCTCTGCACAGGGGGCGCAGACTGAAGCTTTCTTT. It is translated as CASSAQGAQTEAFF. The chain has TRBV18 and TRBJ1-1; TRBD1 agrees at 9 bases. This CDR3 has 14 amino acids. With V trimmed by 6 bases and J by 5 bases, 7 bases remained unmatched. In germline, CDR1 is KGHSH, CDR2 LQKENI. Based on the CDR3 plus reference TRBV18 and TRBJ1-1, the full variable domain is NAGVMQNPRHLVRRRGQEARLRCSPMKGHSHVYWYRQLPEEGLKFMVYLQKENIIDESGMPKERFSAEFPKEGPSILRIQQVVRGDSAAYFCASSAQGAQTEAFFGQGTRLTVV.